The 13 T cell receptor beta chains presented below share a single source sample, sequenced in a study of radiation and T cells in renal cell carcinoma. Time point denoted: baseline pretreatment blood. As for treatment: 15 Gy SBRT to primary tumor, nephrectomy 4 weeks later. The assay was immunoSEQ multiplex PCR, and TCRdb's table has in-frame clones only and misses some. The data hold more than 95,000 clones, with 80% to 85% observed a single time. This sample comprised blood, obtained from a patient whose treatment included radiotherapy and nephrectomy. These receptors came from a woman in her sixties or seventies with renal cell carcinoma.

This clone showed up just a few times. The chain uses TRBV4-1 and TRBJ2-7; perhaps D is TRBD1 or TRBD2 (5 bases each). Germline values: CDR1 MGHRA, CDR2 YSYEKL. There are 15 residues in the CDR3. Trimming left V 2 bases short and J 6 bases short, with 17 bases between. The CDR3: CASSQTGTPGLEQYF. The CDR3 DNA reads TGCGCCAGCAGCCAAACCGGGACCCCCGGGCTCGAGCAGTACTTC.

This clone was seen just once. The gene calls are TRBV25-1 and TRBJ1-1; unclear D gene. Germline CDR1 is MGHDK and CDR2 is SYGVNS. V lost 3 bases and J lost 2, with 16 bases in between. The CDR3 has 16 residues. The CDR3 loop reads CASSDRETDSNTEAFF. The DNA of the CDR3 is TGTGCCAGCAGTGATCGTGAAACAGATTCTAACACTGAAGCTTTCTTT.

The gene calls are TRBV7-9 and TRBJ2-7; 9 nucleotides align to TRBD1. The junction had 5 bases not matched to a gene; V was cut back by 6 bases and J by 2 bases. The CDR3 loop spans 14 amino acids. Germline V CDR1 and CDR2: SEHNR, FQNEAQ (reference sequence). As DNA, the CDR3 is TGTGCCAGCAGGTTGGACAGGGGCACCTACGAGCAGTACTTC. Translated: CASRLDRGTYEQYF.

The chain links TRBV7-6 to TRBJ2-7; the D call may be TRBD1 or TRBD2 (7 bases each). Germline values: CDR1 SGHVS, CDR2 FNYEAQ. The CDR3 sequence is 14 residues long. V was cut by 3 bases and J by 6 bases, with 15 bases left in between. CDR3 sequence: CASSFTQGGVEQYF. As DNA, the CDR3 is TGTGCCAGCAGCTTTACTCAGGGGGGGGTCGAGCAGTACTTC.

The rearrangement joins TRBV9 to TRBJ1-2; 8 bases agree with TRBD1. Germline CDR1 is SGDLS and CDR2 is YYNGEE. The CDR3 is made up of 15 amino acids. The V and J ends lost 3 bases and 2 bases, in that order; junction bases with no gene match: 6. The CDR3 DNA sequence: TGTGCCAGCAGCGATGACAGGGGTATCAACTATGGCTACACCTTC. Protein sequence: CASSDDRGINYGYTF.

In its sample, this clone was seen once. The V call is TRBV19, the J call TRBJ1-1; 8 bases agree with TRBD1. This CDR3 is built from 15 residues. From germline, CDR1 is LNHDA and CDR2 SQIVND (reference sequence). Germline trimming cut 5 bases from V and 6 bases from J; bases unmatched to any gene: 11. CDR3 sequence (DNA): TGTGCCAGTAGTCCCCCGCGAGACAGGGGAGCTGAAGCTTTCTTT. It translates to CASSPPRDRGAEAFF.

The chain has TRBV19 and TRBJ2-1; the match to TRBD1 covers 8 bases. Looked up from germline, CDR1 is LNHDA and CDR2 is SQIVND (reference sequence). The CDR3 consists of 15 residues. Losses at the gene ends were 4 bases for V and 2 bases for J; bases not matched to a gene: 4. The CDR3 region is CASSRMGQAYNEQFF. The CDR3 DNA follows: TGTGCCAGTAGTAGGATGGGACAGGCCTACAATGAGCAGTTCTTC.

The gene calls are TRBV27 and TRBJ2-7; no clear D. V gave up 3 bases and J gave up 5 bases, with 11 bases separating them. CDR3 length: 13 residues. CDR1 and CDR2 from the germline V gene are MNHEY and SMNVEV (reference sequence). The CDR3 DNA follows: TGTGCCAGCAGTTTCCTGACTGGTGACGAGCAGTACTTC. The encoded protein is CASSFLTGDEQYF.

The chain combines TRBV29-1 with TRBJ1-4; D is unresolved. CDR3 size: 13 residues. In germline, CDR1 is SQVTM, CDR2 ANQGSEA. Trimming removed 2 bases from V and 7 bases from J, with 11 bases in between. Here the CDR3 reads CSVEPWGSEKLFF. The CDR3 DNA reads TGCAGCGTTGAACCGTGGGGAAGTGAAAAACTGTTTTTT.

The V call is TRBV28, the J call TRBJ2-7; a weak D match, TRBD1 (6 bases). Germline V lookup: CDR1 MDHEN, CDR2 SYDVKM. The CDR3 contains 14 residues. V lost 5 bases and J lost 1, with 12 bases in between. The CDR3, as DNA: TGTGCCAGCAGTCCCCGGGACACTTCCTACGAGCAGTACTTC. Protein product: CASSPRDTSYEQYF.

This clone was counted a single time. The CDR3 coding sequence is TGTGCCAGCAGCTTGTACGAGGGGGGCGAAAAACTGTTTTTT. It encodes CASSLYEGGEKLFF. The chain joins TRBV7-9 to TRBJ1-4; possible D gene TRBD1, 6 bases. Trimming pared 3 bases from V and 8 bases from J, leaving 13 bases between. The CDR3 contains 14 residues. The germline CDR1 and CDR2 sequences are SEHNR and FQNEAQ (reference sequence). The full variable domain, with the rest looked up from reference TRBV7-9 and TRBJ1-4, is DTGVSQNPRHKITKRGQNVTFRCDPISEHNRLYWYRQTLGQGPEFLTYFQNEAQLEKSRLLSDRFSAERPKGSFSTLEIQRTEQGDSAMYLCASSLYEGGEKLFFGSGTQLSVL.

The table lists this clone with a count of one. This specimen includes other DNA sequences encoding the same CDR3. The chain combines TRBV18 with TRBJ1-2, with 7 bases that match TRBD1. The germline gives CDR1 KGHSH, CDR2 LQKENI. The trim removed 4 bases at V and 5 bases at J, leaving 4 bases unmatched. The CDR3 totals 13 residues. The CDR3 loop is CASSLGTAYGYTF. The CDR3 DNA follows: TGTGCCAGCTCACTAGGGACAGCGTATGGCTACACCTTC.

The gene calls are TRBV11-2 and TRBJ1-2; D possibly corresponds to TRBD1 (5 bases). CDR1 and CDR2 (germline): SGHAT, FQNNGV. The CDR3 spans 16 residues. V lost 5 bases to trimming and J lost 4 bases, with 20 bases between them. CDR3 in amino acids: CASSPVSREGRYGYTF. CDR3 DNA sequence: TGTGCCAGCAGCCCGGTATCGAGGGAGGGACGCTATGGCTACACCTTC. Full variable domain (outside the CDR3, taken from reference TRBV11-2 and TRBJ1-2): EAGVAQSPRYKIIEKRQSVAFWCNPISGHATLYWYQQILGQGPKLLIQFQNNGVVDDSQLPKDRFSAERLKGVDSTLKIQPAKLEDSAVYLCASSPVSREGRYGYTFGSGTRLTVV.